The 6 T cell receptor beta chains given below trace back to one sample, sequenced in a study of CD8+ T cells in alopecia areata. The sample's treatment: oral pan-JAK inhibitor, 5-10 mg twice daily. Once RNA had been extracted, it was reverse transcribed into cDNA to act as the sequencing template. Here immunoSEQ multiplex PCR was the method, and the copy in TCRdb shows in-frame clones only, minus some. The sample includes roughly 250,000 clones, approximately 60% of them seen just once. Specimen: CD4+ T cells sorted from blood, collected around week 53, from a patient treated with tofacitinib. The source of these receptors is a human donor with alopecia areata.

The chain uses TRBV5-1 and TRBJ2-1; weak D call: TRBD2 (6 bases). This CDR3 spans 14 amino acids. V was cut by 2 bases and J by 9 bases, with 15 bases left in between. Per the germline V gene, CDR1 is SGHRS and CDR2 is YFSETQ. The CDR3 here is CASSFAGTSGEQFF. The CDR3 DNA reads TGCGCCAGCAGCTTTGCGGGGACTTCCGGTGAGCAGTTCTTC.

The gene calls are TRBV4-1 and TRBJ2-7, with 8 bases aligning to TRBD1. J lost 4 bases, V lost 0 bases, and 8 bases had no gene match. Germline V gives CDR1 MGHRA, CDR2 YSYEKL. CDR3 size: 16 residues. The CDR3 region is CASSQDSDRVAYEQYF. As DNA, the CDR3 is TGCGCCAGCAGCCAAGATTCGGACAGGGTCGCTTACGAGCAGTACTTC.

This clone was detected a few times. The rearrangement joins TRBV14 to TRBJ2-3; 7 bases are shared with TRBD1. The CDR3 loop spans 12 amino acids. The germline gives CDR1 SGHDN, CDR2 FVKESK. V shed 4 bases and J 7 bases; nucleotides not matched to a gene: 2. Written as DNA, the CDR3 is TGTGCCAGCAGCCGGGACAGCTATACGCAGTATTTT. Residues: CASSRDSYTQYF.

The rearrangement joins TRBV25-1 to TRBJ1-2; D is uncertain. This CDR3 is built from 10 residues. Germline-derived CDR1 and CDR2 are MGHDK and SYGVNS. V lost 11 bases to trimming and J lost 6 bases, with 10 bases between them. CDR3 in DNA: TGTGCCTCGGACGGGGATGGCTACACCTTC. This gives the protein CASDGDGYTF.

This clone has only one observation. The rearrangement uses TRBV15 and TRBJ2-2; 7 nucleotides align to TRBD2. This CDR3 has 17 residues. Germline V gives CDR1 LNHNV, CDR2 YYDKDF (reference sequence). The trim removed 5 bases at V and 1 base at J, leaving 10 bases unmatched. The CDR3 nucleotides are TGTGCCACCAGCCAAGAGCGGGGACGGATGAACACCGGGGAGCTGTTTTTT. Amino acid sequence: CATSQERGRMNTGELFF.

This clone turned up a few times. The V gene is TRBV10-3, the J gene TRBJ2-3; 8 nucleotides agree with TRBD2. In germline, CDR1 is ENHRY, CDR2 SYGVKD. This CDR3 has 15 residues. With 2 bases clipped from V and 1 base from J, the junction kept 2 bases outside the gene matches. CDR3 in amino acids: CAISEAGGRTDTQYF. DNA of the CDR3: TGTGCCATCAGTGAGGCGGGGGGACGCACAGATACGCAGTATTTT.